This T cell receptor (beta chain) came from a study of shared clonotypes between healthy human individuals. Regarding the study as a whole: Memory subsets had estimated richness that was generally smaller than that of naive subsets.

Concerning this clone itself: Its matching antigen is unknown.

The germline V gene has CDR1 SGHDN and CDR2 FVKESK. CDR3 length: 13 amino acids. The V and J ends lost 2 bases and 5 bases respectively, with 8 bases between them. Assay: immunoSEQ multiplex PCR; the TCRdb copy retains only in-frame clones and omits some. This table holds around 650,000 clones, 95% to 97% found once. CD45RO-negative, CCR7-positively selected cells formed the naive CD8 fraction, excluding terminally differentiated effector memory CD45RA+ cells. J is TRBJ2-3 and V is TRBV14, with D maybe TRBD1 (5 bases). This sequence was found in a woman in her thirties in good health. The specimen sequenced was naive CD8+ T cells sorted from blood. CDR3 loop: CASSQYRGDTQYF. In DNA form, the CDR3 reads TGTGCCAGCAGCCAATATAGGGGAGATACGCAGTATTTT.